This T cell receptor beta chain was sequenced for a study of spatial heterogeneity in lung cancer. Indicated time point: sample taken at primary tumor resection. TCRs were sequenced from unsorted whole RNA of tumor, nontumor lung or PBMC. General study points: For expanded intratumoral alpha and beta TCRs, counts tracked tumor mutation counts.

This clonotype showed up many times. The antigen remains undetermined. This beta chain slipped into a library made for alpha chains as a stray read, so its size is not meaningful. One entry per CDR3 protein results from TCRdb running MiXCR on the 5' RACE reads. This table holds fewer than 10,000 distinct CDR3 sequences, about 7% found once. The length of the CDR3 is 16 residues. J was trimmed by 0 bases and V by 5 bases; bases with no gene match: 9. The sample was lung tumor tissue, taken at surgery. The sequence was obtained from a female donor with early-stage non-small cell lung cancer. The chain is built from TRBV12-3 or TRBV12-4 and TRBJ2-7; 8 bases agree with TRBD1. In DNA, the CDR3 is TGTGCCAGCAGTCCCAGGACAGGGCGCACCTCCTACGAGCAGTACTTC. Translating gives CASSPRTGRTSYEQYF.